The present entry profiles one T cell receptor (beta chain) with its context. Its target is not known. In the PCR, 60 Vbeta and 13 Jbeta primers were used. This table comes from immunoSEQ multiplex PCR, and its TCRdb copy is limited to in-frame clones, with some not included. This table holds more than 100,000 clones, 80% found once. V was pared by 6 bases and J by 6 bases, with 7 bases of the junction left unmatched. The V gene's germline CDR1 is MDHEN and CDR2 SYDVKM. This CDR3 is built from 14 residues. These data originate in a study of cytomegalovirus exposure and HLA in healthy donors. Looking at the study overall: Early released data comprised some 91 million unique TCRs from HLA-typed donors. Study conclusions and caveats: The study put roughly 160 TCR beta chains on its list as cytomegalovirus-associated.

This receptor was obtained from a man aged 25-45 years in good health and CMV-seronegative. The chain employs TRBV28 and TRBJ2-1; TRBD1 matches 8 bases. Sequenced material: PBMCs. The chain's CDR3 is CASRRTGLRNEQFF. In DNA, the CDR3 is TGTGCCAGCAGGCGGACAGGGTTGCGCAATGAGCAGTTCTTC.